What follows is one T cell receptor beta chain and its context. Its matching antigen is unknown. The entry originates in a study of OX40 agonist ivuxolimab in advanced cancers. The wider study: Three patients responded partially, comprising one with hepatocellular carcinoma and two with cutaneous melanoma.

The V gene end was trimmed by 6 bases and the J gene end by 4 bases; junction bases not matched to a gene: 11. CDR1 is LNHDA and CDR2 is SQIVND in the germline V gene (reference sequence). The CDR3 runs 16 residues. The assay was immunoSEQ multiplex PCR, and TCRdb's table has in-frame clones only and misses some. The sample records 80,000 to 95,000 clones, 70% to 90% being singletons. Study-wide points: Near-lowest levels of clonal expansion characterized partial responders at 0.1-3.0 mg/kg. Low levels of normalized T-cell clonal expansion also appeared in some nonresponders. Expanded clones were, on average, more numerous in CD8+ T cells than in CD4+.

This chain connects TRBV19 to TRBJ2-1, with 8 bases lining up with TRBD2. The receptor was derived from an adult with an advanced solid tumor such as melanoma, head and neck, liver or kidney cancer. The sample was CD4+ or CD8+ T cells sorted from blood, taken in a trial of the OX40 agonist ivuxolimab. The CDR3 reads CASRPGGAIGYNEQFF. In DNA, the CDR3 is TGTGCCAGTAGACCCGGGGGGGCAATTGGATACAATGAGCAGTTCTTC. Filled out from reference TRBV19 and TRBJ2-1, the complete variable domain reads DGGITQSPKYLFRKEGQNVTLSCEQNLNHDAMYWYRQDPGQGLRLIYYSQIVNDFQKGDIAEGYSVSREKKESFPLTVTSAQKNPTAFYLCASRPGGAIGYNEQFFGPGTRLTVL.